This record looks at one TCR beta chain sequence and its context. Its matching antigen is unknown. This record belongs to a study of T cell responses to AZD1222 COVID-19 vaccine. Findings of the study overall: After the peak T cell response, and only then, were repertoires sampled.

Germline-derived CDR1 and CDR2 are SGHDT and YYEEEE. V gave up 1 base and J gave up 8 bases; unmatched junction bases: 3. This CDR3 region has 15 residues. Assay: immunoSEQ multiplex PCR; the TCRdb copy retains only in-frame clones and omits some. The sample lists 150,000 to 160,000 clones, 88% occurring once. The clonotype was recovered from an adult in good health. The chain uses TRBV5-6 and TRBJ1-6, with 10 positions matching TRBD1. Sequenced material: peripheral blood, taken on day 0 of AZD1222 vaccination. The DNA for the CDR3 is TGTGCCAGCAGCTTGTTGGACAGGGGGGATTCACCCCTCCACTTT. This codes for CASSLLDRGDSPLHF.